The T cell receptor beta chain under discussion was sequenced for a study of OX40 agonist ivuxolimab in advanced cancers. Some clones are missing from TCRdb's copy, which holds only in-frame ones; the method was immunoSEQ multiplex PCR. The sample contains about 20,000 clones, roughly 85% of which appear only once. Note on this clone: Antigen: not known.

This CDR3 is 14 amino acids long. V dropped 4 bases and J dropped 2 bases, with 10 bases sitting between them. Germline values: CDR1 SGDLS, CDR2 YYNGEE. Study observations and caveats: Expanded clones were, on average, more numerous in CD8+ T cells than in CD4+.

The source of this sequence is an adult with an advanced solid tumor such as melanoma, head and neck, liver or kidney cancer. The rearrangement links TRBV9 to TRBJ2-1; a weak D match, TRBD2 (6 bases). The sequencing used CD4+ or CD8+ T cells sorted from blood, collected in a trial of the OX40 agonist ivuxolimab. CDR3: CASSPRDAYNEQFF. As DNA, the CDR3 is TGTGCCAGCAGCCCGCGGGACGCCTACAATGAGCAGTTCTTC. Using reference TRBV9 and TRBJ2-1 for the parts outside the CDR3, the full variable domain is DSGVTQTPKHLITATGQRVTLRCSPRSGDLSVYWYQQSLDQGLQFLIQYYNGEERAKGNILERFSAQQFPDLHSELNLSSLELGDSALYFCASSPRDAYNEQFFGPGTRLTVL.